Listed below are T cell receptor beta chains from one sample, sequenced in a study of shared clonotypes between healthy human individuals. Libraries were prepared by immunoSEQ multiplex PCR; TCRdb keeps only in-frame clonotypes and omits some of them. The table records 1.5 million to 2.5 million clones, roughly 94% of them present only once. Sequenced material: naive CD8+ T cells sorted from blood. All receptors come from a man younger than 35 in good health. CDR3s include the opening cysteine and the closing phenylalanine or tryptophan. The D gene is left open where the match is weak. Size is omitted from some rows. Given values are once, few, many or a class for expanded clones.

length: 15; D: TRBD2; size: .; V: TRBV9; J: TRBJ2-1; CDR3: CASSVLLAGGNEQFF; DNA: TGTGCCAGCAGCGTATTATTAGCGGGAGGCAATGAGCAGTTCTTC
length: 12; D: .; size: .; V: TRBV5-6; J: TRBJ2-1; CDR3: CASSFGPNEQFF; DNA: TGTGCCAGCAGCTTTGGGCCTAATGAGCAGTTCTTC
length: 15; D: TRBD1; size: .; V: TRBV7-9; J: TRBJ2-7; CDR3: CASSPGQGASYEQYF; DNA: TGTGCCAGCAGCCCAGGACAGGGGGCCTCCTACGAGCAGTACTTC
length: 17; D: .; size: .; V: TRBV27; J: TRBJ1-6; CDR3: CASSFLEGVAYNSPLHF; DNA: TGTGCCAGCAGTTTCCTTGAGGGAGTTGCCTATAATTCACCCCTCCACTTT
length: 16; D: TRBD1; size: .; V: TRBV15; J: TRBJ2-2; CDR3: CATSRGWTGSTGELFF; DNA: TGTGCCACCAGCAGGGGGTGGACAGGGAGCACCGGGGAGCTGTTTTTT
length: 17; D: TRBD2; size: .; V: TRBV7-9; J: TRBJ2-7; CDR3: CASSRDPSGGKRYEQYF; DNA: TGTGCCAGCAGCCGAGATCCGAGCGGGGGAAAACGCTACGAGCAGTACTTC
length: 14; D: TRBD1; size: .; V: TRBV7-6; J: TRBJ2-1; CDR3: CASTLGTGANEQFF; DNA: TGTGCCAGCACCTTAGGGACAGGGGCCAATGAGCAGTTCTTC
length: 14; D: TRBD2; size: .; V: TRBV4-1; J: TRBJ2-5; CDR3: CASSQRRGLETQYF; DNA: TGCGCCAGCAGCCAAAGGCGGGGGTTGGAGACCCAGTACTTC
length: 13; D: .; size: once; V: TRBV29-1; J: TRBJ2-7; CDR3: CSVAGPQPYEQYF; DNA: TGCAGCGTTGCAGGACCGCAACCCTACGAGCAGTACTTC
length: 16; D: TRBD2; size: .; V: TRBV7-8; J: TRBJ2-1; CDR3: CASSAYGTSGNNEQFF; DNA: TGTGCCAGCAGCGCGTACGGGACTAGCGGAAACAATGAGCAGTTCTTC
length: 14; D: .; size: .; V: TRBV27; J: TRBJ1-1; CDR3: CASSFMFMNTEAFF; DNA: TGTGCCAGCAGTTTTATGTTCATGAACACTGAAGCTTTCTTT
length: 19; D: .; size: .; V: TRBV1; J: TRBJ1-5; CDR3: CTSSQDPQKRGYSNQPQHF; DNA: TGCACCAGCAGCCAAGACCCTCAAAAGAGGGGATATAGCAATCAGCCCCAGCATTTT
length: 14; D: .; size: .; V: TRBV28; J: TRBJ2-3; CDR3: CASSLEGLPDTQYF; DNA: TGTGCCAGCAGTTTAGAGGGACTTCCGGATACGCAGTATTTT
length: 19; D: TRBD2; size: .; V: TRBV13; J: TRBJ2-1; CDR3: CASSRSSEQQGGAVYEQFF; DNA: TGTGCCAGCAGCCGATCCAGTGAACAGCAGGGAGGGGCGGTCTATGAGCAGTTCTTC
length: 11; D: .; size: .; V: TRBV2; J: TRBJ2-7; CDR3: CASHQGDEQYF; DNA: TGTGCCAGCCACCAGGGAGACGAGCAGTACTTC
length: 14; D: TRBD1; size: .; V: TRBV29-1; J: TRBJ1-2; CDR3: CSAWTGTWEEGYTF; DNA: TGCAGCGCTTGGACAGGGACGTGGGAAGAGGGCTACACCTTC
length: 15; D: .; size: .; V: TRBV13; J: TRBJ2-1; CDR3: CASSLVAPSYNEQFF; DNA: TGTGCCAGCAGCTTAGTAGCCCCCTCCTACAATGAGCAGTTCTTC
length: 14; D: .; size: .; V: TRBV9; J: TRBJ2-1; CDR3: CASSVGDSYNEQFF; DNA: TGTGCCAGCAGCGTGGGGGACTCTTACAATGAGCAGTTCTTC
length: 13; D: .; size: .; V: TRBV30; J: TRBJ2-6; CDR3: CAWREVHGQVLTF; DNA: TGTGCCTGGAGGGAGGTCCACGGACAAGTCCTGACTTTC
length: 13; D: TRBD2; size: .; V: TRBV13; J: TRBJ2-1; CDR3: CASSLAGGDEQFF; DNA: TGTGCCAGCAGCTTGGCGGGGGGCGATGAGCAGTTCTTC
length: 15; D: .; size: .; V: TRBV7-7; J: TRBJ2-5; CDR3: CASSLGGLGQETQYF; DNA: TGTGCTAGCAGCTTGGGGGGGCTTGGCCAAGAGACCCAGTACTTC
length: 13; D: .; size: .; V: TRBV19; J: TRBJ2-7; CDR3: CASSPSDGYEQYF; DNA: TGTGCCAGTAGTCCGAGCGACGGCTACGAGCAGTACTTC
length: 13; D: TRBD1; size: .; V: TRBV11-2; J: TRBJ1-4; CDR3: CASSLVSGGELFF; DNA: TGTGCCAGCAGCTTAGTTTCAGGGGGTGAACTGTTTTTT
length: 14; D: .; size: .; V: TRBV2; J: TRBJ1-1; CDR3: CASSEEGWDTEAFF; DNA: TGTGCCAGCAGTGAAGAGGGGTGGGACACTGAAGCTTTCTTT
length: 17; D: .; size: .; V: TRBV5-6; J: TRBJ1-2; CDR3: CASSTEQLGGANYGYTF; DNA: TGTGCCAGCAGCACCGAACAGTTGGGGGGCGCAAACTATGGCTACACCTTC
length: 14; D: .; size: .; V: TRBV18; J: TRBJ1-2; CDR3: CASSSTGLDYGYTF; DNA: TGTGCCAGCTCATCTACAGGGCTCGACTATGGCTACACCTTC
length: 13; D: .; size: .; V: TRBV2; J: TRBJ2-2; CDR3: CASSRELGGELFF; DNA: TGTGCCAGCAGTCGGGAACTTGGCGGGGAGCTGTTTTTT
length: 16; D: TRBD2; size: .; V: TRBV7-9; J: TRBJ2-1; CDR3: CASSLVGGGRAHEQFF; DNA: TGTGCCAGCAGCTTAGTCGGCGGCGGGAGGGCCCATGAGCAGTTCTTC
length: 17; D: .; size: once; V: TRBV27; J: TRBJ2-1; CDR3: CASSSYAGTLQSGEQFF; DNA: TGTGCCAGCAGTTCCTATGCGGGGACTCTACAATCGGGTGAGCAGTTCTTC
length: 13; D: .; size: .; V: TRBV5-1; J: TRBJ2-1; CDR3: CASSFFPSNEQFF; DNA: TGCGCCAGCAGCTTCTTCCCGAGCAATGAGCAGTTCTTC
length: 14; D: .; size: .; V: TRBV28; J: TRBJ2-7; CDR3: CASSFGAGRYEQYF; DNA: TGTGCCAGCAGTTTTGGTGCAGGGAGGTACGAGCAGTACTTC
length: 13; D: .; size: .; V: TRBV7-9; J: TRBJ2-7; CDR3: CASSPIPSYEQYF; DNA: TGTGCCAGCAGCCCTATCCCCTCCTACGAGCAGTACTTC
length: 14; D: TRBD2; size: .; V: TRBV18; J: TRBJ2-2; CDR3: CASSSGGGTGELFF; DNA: TGTGCCAGCTCATCAGGCGGGGGCACCGGGGAGCTGTTTTTT
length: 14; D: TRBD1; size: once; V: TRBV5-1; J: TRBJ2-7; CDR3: CASSSLQGAYEQYF; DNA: TGCGCCAGCAGCTCGTTACAGGGGGCCTACGAGCAGTACTTC
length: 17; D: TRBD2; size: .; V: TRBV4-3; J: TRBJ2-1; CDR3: CASSQRLAGEEYNEQFF; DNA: TGCGCCAGCAGCCAAAGACTAGCGGGAGAGGAGTACAATGAGCAGTTCTTC
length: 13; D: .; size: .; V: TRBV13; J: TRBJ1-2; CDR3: CASSERGKYGYTF; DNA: TGTGCCAGCAGCGAGCGGGGGAAATATGGCTACACCTTC
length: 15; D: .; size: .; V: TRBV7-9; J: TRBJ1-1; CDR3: CASSPQIGMDTEAFF; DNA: TGTGCCAGCAGCCCCCAGATCGGGATGGACACTGAAGCTTTCTTT
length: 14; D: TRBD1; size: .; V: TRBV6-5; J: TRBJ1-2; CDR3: CASTGDSIHYGYTF; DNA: TGTGCCAGCACCGGGGACAGCATACACTATGGCTACACCTTC
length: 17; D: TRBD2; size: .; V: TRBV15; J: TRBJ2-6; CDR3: CATSRDGGGIGANVLTF; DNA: TGTGCCACCAGCAGAGATGGGGGAGGGATCGGGGCCAACGTCCTGACTTTC